This T cell receptor beta chain originates from a study of shared clonotypes between healthy human individuals. A note on this clone: The antigen remains unidentified.

Clones were sequenced by immunoSEQ multiplex PCR, and TCRdb holds only the in-frame ones, with some missing. The table records fewer than 200,000 clones, about 93% of them present only once. The V gene lost 3 bases and the J gene lost 6 bases, with 12 bases spanning the gap. In germline, CDR1 is SNHLY, CDR2 FYNNEI. There are 13 residues in the CDR3. Study-wide points: A reduction in generation probabilities was seen for non-shared clonotypes relative to those shared by all four donors.

The receptor comes from a woman in her 30s in good health. The chain links TRBV2 to TRBJ2-7; D unclear. The specimen sequenced was naive CD4+ T cells sorted from blood. The sample's subset: CD45RA+ positively selected. The CDR3 nucleotides read TGTGCCAGCAGTGAGTCCTGGGAAACCGAGCAGTACTTC. Translated, it gives CASSESWETEQYF.